The rows below give T cell receptor beta chains drawn from one sample of a study of neurological immune-mediated disorders. One entry per CDR3 protein, called by TCRdb with MiXCR from the 5' RACE reads. This table holds about 74,000 distinct CDR3 sequences, 4% to 6% found once. The sequenced sample consisted of PBMCs. Every receptor here comes from a young man with multiple sclerosis. Both conserved end residues are part of each CDR3. Each record gives: D gene, clone size, J gene, V gene, CDR3 DNA, CDR3 protein. A D gene is named only where the DNA matches it firmly. Clone size, where shown, is once, few, many, or a class for clones that have expanded.

d_gene: .; abundance: many; j_gene: TRBJ2-1; v_gene: TRBV28; CDR3nt: TGTGCCAGCAGTTCACAAGGGGGGAGCTCCTACAATGAGCAGTTCTTC; CDR3aa: CASSSQGGSSYNEQFF
d_gene: .; abundance: many; j_gene: TRBJ2-1; v_gene: TRBV24-1; CDR3nt: TGTGCCACCAGTGACCCAGTCGACAATGAGCAGTTCTTC; CDR3aa: CATSDPVDNEQFF
d_gene: .; abundance: many; j_gene: TRBJ2-1; v_gene: TRBV24-1; CDR3nt: TGTGCCACCAGTGATTTGCGGGGGTACAATGAGCAGTTCTTC; CDR3aa: CATSDLRGYNEQFF
d_gene: .; abundance: many; j_gene: TRBJ1-2; v_gene: TRBV29-1; CDR3nt: TGCAGCGTTGTAAGGCGCATCGGAGGAGGCTACACCTTC; CDR3aa: CSVVRRIGGGYTF
d_gene: TRBD2; abundance: few; j_gene: TRBJ2-7; v_gene: TRBV11-2; CDR3nt: TGTGCCAGCCTCCAAAGCGGGGGTAGGTACGAGCAGTACTTC; CDR3aa: CASLQSGGRYEQYF
d_gene: .; abundance: many; j_gene: TRBJ2-2; v_gene: TRBV6-5; CDR3nt: TGTGCCAGCAGCCGGGACTTGGAGGACGGGGAGCTGTTTTTT; CDR3aa: CASSRDLEDGELFF
d_gene: .; abundance: .; j_gene: TRBJ2-1; v_gene: TRBV7-2; CDR3nt: TGTGCCAGCAGCTTACAAGTTAATGAGCAGTTCTTC; CDR3aa: CASSLQVNEQFF
d_gene: TRBD2; abundance: many; j_gene: TRBJ2-2; v_gene: TRBV9; CDR3nt: TGTGCCAGCAGCGTAGGGCTAGCGGGAGGATGGAACACCGGGGAGCTGTTTTTT; CDR3aa: CASSVGLAGGWNTGELFF
d_gene: TRBD1; abundance: few; j_gene: TRBJ1-5; v_gene: TRBV20-1; CDR3nt: TGCAGTGCTAGTCTTTTGGGACAGGGGGATCAGCCCCAGAATTTT; CDR3aa: CSASLLGQGDQPQNF
d_gene: .; abundance: many; j_gene: TRBJ1-2; v_gene: TRBV5-1; CDR3nt: TGCGCCAGCAGCTCGGGCCGGGGCAACTATGGCTACACCTTC; CDR3aa: CASSSGRGNYGYTF
d_gene: .; abundance: many; j_gene: TRBJ2-2; v_gene: TRBV9; CDR3nt: TGTGCCAGCAGCCTTGACAGTTGGACCGGGGAGCTGTTTTTT; CDR3aa: CASSLDSWTGELFF
d_gene: .; abundance: many; j_gene: TRBJ2-2; v_gene: TRBV29-1; CDR3nt: TGCAGCGTTCGTCCAGGGACCGGGGAGCTGTTTTTT; CDR3aa: CSVRPGTGELFF
d_gene: .; abundance: many; j_gene: TRBJ2-7; v_gene: TRBV28; CDR3nt: TGTGCCAGCAGTTTGACCTCCCCCAGCGAGCAGTACTTC; CDR3aa: CASSLTSPSEQYF
d_gene: .; abundance: .; j_gene: TRBJ2-5; v_gene: TRBV20-1; CDR3nt: TGCAGTGCTAGAGCTTGGAAGGGGGAGACCAAGTACTTC; CDR3aa: CSARAWKGETKYF
d_gene: .; abundance: many; j_gene: TRBJ1-3; v_gene: TRBV13; CDR3nt: TGTGCCAGCAGCTTCGACAGGAGCTCTGGAAACACCATATATTTT; CDR3aa: CASSFDRSSGNTIYF
d_gene: .; abundance: many; j_gene: TRBJ2-7; v_gene: TRBV4-2; CDR3nt: TGTGCCAGCAGCCAAGACAGTCTCTCCTACGAGCAGTACTTC; CDR3aa: CASSQDSLSYEQYF
d_gene: .; abundance: .; j_gene: TRBJ2-7; v_gene: TRBV12-3/TRBV12-4; CDR3nt: TGTGCCAGCAGTAGGGGGGGGCAATCCTACGAGCAGTACTTC; CDR3aa: CASSRGGQSYEQYF
d_gene: TRBD2; abundance: many; j_gene: TRBJ2-2; v_gene: TRBV20-1; CDR3nt: TGCAGTGCTAGAGCGCCAATAGCGGGGCCCTCGAGGGTCGGGGAGCTGTTTTTT; CDR3aa: CSARAPIAGPSRVGELFF
d_gene: .; abundance: .; j_gene: TRBJ2-1; v_gene: TRBV12-3/TRBV12-4; CDR3nt: TGTGCCAGCAGTTTGAACACAGGGGGGGGCGATACCTACAATGAGCAGTTCTTC; CDR3aa: CASSLNTGGGDTYNEQFF
d_gene: .; abundance: many; j_gene: TRBJ2-4; v_gene: TRBV7-2; CDR3nt: TGTGCCAGCAGCTTAGACAGGGTCGACATTCAGTACTTC; CDR3aa: CASSLDRVDIQYF
d_gene: .; abundance: many; j_gene: TRBJ1-1; v_gene: TRBV7-2; CDR3nt: TGTGCCAGCATCAGGCGGCAATGGGAGACTGAAGCTTTCTTT; CDR3aa: CASIRRQWETEAFF
d_gene: .; abundance: .; j_gene: TRBJ1-2; v_gene: TRBV13; CDR3nt: TGTGCCAGCAGCTTAGGAAGAGGTGATGGCTACACCTTC; CDR3aa: CASSLGRGDGYTF
d_gene: TRBD2; abundance: many; j_gene: TRBJ2-7; v_gene: TRBV12-3/TRBV12-4; CDR3nt: TGTGCCAGCAGCCGACGTAGCGGGAGTTTCTCCTACGAGCAGTACTTC; CDR3aa: CASSRRSGSFSYEQYF
d_gene: TRBD2; abundance: many; j_gene: TRBJ2-3; v_gene: TRBV6-6; CDR3nt: TGTGCCAGCAGGAGAGCGGGGGGGCAGAGCACAGATACGCAGTATTTT; CDR3aa: CASRRAGGQSTDTQYF
d_gene: TRBD1; abundance: many; j_gene: TRBJ1-2; v_gene: TRBV6-6; CDR3nt: TGTGCCAGCAGGGACAGGGGGCGCACGGATGGCTACACCTTC; CDR3aa: CASRDRGRTDGYTF
d_gene: TRBD2; abundance: many; j_gene: TRBJ2-3; v_gene: TRBV7-9; CDR3nt: TGTGCCAGCAGCGGCCGGGGGGGGACGCAGTATTTT; CDR3aa: CASSGRGGTQYF
d_gene: .; abundance: many; j_gene: TRBJ1-2; v_gene: TRBV20-1; CDR3nt: TGCAGTGCTAGGCGGGCAGAGACTTTCTATGGCTACACCTTC; CDR3aa: CSARRAETFYGYTF
d_gene: .; abundance: many; j_gene: TRBJ2-7; v_gene: TRBV28; CDR3nt: TGTGCCAGCGTACCTCTGTCCGACTCCTACGAGCAGTACTTC; CDR3aa: CASVPLSDSYEQYF
d_gene: TRBD2; abundance: many; j_gene: TRBJ2-1; v_gene: TRBV9; CDR3nt: TGTGCCAGCAGCGGTAGCGGGAACTACAATGAGCAGTTCTTC; CDR3aa: CASSGSGNYNEQFF
d_gene: .; abundance: many; j_gene: TRBJ1-1; v_gene: TRBV5-1; CDR3nt: TGCGCCAGCAGCTGGGGGCGCCAGAACACTGAAGCTTTCTTT; CDR3aa: CASSWGRQNTEAFF
d_gene: .; abundance: many; j_gene: TRBJ2-3; v_gene: TRBV6-2/TRBV6-3; CDR3nt: TGTGCCCACAGTGGGGCTCTAGGATCCGATACGCAGTATTTT; CDR3aa: CAHSGALGSDTQYF
d_gene: .; abundance: many; j_gene: TRBJ2-7; v_gene: TRBV5-1; CDR3nt: TGCGCCAGCAGCGTAGGAGGGGTCCCAACCTACGAGCAGTACTTC; CDR3aa: CASSVGGVPTYEQYF